Each of the 7 T cell receptor beta chains below was sequenced from the same sample in a study of T cells in tuberculosis. Assay: immunoSEQ multiplex PCR; the TCRdb copy retains only in-frame clones and omits some. Of some 25,000 clones in the sample, less than 97% were seen once. The sample consisted of PBMCs. The source of these receptors is a donor under 30 with latent tuberculosis or without tuberculosis infection.

This sequence joins TRBV19 and TRBJ1-2; 10 bases match TRBD1. Looked up from germline, CDR1 is LNHDA and CDR2 is SQIVND (reference sequence). The CDR3 runs 14 residues. V trimming: 4 bases; J trimming: 7 bases; junction bases outside the gene matches: 6. The CDR3 is CASSTDRGRGGYTF. CDR3 in DNA: TGTGCCAGTAGTACCGACAGGGGGCGAGGTGGCTACACCTTC.

CDR3 protein: CASSQSGGGEQYF. Here the CDR3 DNA reads TGTGCCAGCAGCCAAAGTGGGGGGGGCGAGCAGTACTTC. This sequence joins TRBV7-6 and TRBJ2-7; TRBD2 aligns across 7 bases. The CDR3 extends over 13 amino acids. The junction had 7 bases not matched to a gene; V was cut back by 5 bases and J by 6 bases. The germline V gene encodes CDR1 SGHVS and CDR2 FNYEAQ.

This clone appeared a single time. The chain employs TRBV5-1 and TRBJ2-5; weak D call: TRBD2 (5 bases). CDR1 and CDR2 (germline): SGHRS, YFSETQ. V was shortened by 4 bases and J by 5 bases, with 15 bases between the two germline ends. The CDR3 is 14 residues long. CDR3 nucleotides: TGCGCCAGCAGCCCTAGCCTGCAGAGGGAGACCCAGTACTTC. It translates to CASSPSLQRETQYF.

J is TRBJ1-1 and V is TRBV5-6; the D is unclear. V dropped 2 bases and J dropped 6 bases, with 14 bases sitting between them. This CDR3 contains 14 residues. The germline gives CDR1 SGHDT, CDR2 YYEEEE. The CDR3 sequence: CASSFLRFASEAFF. The CDR3, as DNA: TGTGCCAGCAGCTTCCTTAGATTCGCCTCTGAAGCTTTCTTT.

The rearrangement links TRBV10-3 to TRBJ2-5; 11 positions agree with TRBD2. Germline V gene sequence: CDR1 ENHRY, CDR2 SYGVKD. This CDR3 region has 15 residues. The ends lost 2 bases at V and 4 bases at J; junction bases unmatched: 3. The CDR3, as DNA: TGTGCCATCAGTGAGCGTCTAGCGGGGGGAGAGACCCAGTACTTC. It codes for CAISERLAGGETQYF.

The table lists this clone with a count of one. The V call is TRBV6-1, the J call TRBJ1-1; no clear D gene. CDR1 is MNHNS, CDR2 SASEGT, per germline. The CDR3 spans 16 residues. Trimming stripped 4 bases from V and 1 base from J, with 16 bases between. Here the CDR3 reads CASSAAAVAGNTEAFF. The CDR3 DNA follows: TGTGCCAGCAGTGCAGCGGCTGTGGCGGGGAACACTGAAGCTTTCTTT.

The chain combines TRBV11-3 with TRBJ2-3; D might be TRBD2 (5 bases). The CDR3 is made up of 17 amino acids. CDR1 is SGHNT and CDR2 is YENEEA in the germline V gene. V lost 0 bases to trimming and J lost 1 base, with 14 bases between them. CDR3 in DNA: TGTGCCAGCAGCTTAGAGGCGAGGGCAGAGGGCACAGATACGCAGTATTTT. Translating gives CASSLEARAEGTDTQYF.